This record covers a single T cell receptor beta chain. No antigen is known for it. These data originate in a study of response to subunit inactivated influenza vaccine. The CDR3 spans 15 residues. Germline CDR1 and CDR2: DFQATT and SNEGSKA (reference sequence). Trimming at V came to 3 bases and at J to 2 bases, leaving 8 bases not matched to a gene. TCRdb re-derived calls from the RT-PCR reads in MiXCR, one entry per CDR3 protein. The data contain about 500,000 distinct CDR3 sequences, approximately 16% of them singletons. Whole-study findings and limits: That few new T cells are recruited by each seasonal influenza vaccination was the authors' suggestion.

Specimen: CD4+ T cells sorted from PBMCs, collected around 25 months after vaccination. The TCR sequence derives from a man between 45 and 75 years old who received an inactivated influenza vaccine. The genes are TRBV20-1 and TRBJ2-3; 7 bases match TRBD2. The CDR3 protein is CSASASGAITDTQYF. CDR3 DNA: TGCAGTGCTAGTGCCAGCGGGGCGATCACAGATACGCAGTATTTT.